This T cell receptor beta chain was observed in a study of metastatic and nonmetastatic thyroid tumors. For the study at large: Both malignant and benign thyroid patients supplied peripheral blood and tumor or nodule tissue samples, across which the repertoires of these patients were then compared. Study conclusions and caveats: Significantly greater TCR beta diversity was reportedly found in malignant thyroid tumors than in benign nodules (in blood and tumor).

About this clone itself: Its target is unknown.

Nobody among the patients had been given any treatment before thyroid surgery. Per the authors' pipeline: A classifier for distant metastasis in papillary thyroid cancer was constructed using CDR3 differences observed across clinicopathological groups. TCRdb re-analyzed the PCR reads using MiXCR. Clone size and V and J calls follow TCRdb, not the original study. The repertoire holds around 23,000 clones, with approximately 28% as singletons. The sequencing sample was made of tumor tissue. The TCR sequence derives from a male donor with papillary thyroid cancer or a benign thyroid nodule (not recorded which). Some clones in this sample may be carry-over from other donors' samples.

CDR3 nucleotide sequence: TGTGCCAGCAGCTTGGCCATTAATTCACCCCTCCACTTT. Translation gives CASSLAINSPLHF. The chain couples TRBV5-4 to TRBJ1-6, with D unclear. CDR1 is SGHNT and CDR2 is YYREEE in the germline V gene (reference sequence). This CDR3 contains 13 residues. V gave up 0 bases and J gave up 6 bases, with 4 bases separating them. The full variable domain, its missing parts supplied by reference TRBV5-4 and TRBJ1-6, is ETGVTQSPTHLIKTRGQQVTLRCSSQSGHNTVSWYQQALGQGPQFIFQYYREEENGRGNFPPRFSGLQFPNYSSELNVNALELDDSALYLCASSLAINSPLHFGNGTRLTVT.